This entry lists 3 T cell receptor beta chains sequenced from one sample in a study of OX40 agonist ivuxolimab in advanced cancers. The data were produced by immunoSEQ multiplex PCR, yet TCRdb's version contains in-frame clones alone and is incomplete. This table holds 76,000 or so clones, approximately 85% found once. The specimen comprised CD4+ or CD8+ T cells sorted from blood, sampled in a trial of the OX40 agonist ivuxolimab. The receptors were sampled from an adult with an advanced solid tumor such as melanoma, head and neck, liver or kidney cancer.

This chain joins TRBV10-3 and TRBJ2-1, with 8 positions matching TRBD2. This CDR3 is 15 amino acids long. CDR1 is ENHRY and CDR2 is SYGVKD in the germline V gene. With 10 bases clipped from V and 5 bases from J, the junction kept 13 bases outside the gene matches. CDR3 sequence reads: CATTVAGREHNEQFF. CDR3 nucleotides: TGTGCCACCACAGTAGCGGGACGAGAACACAATGAGCAGTTCTTC.

V and J are TRBV27 and TRBJ1-4, with D possibly being TRBD1 (5 bases). V gave up 4 bases and J gave up 5 bases, with 14 bases separating them. This CDR3 is 15 amino acids long. Per germline, CDR1 MNHEY and CDR2 SMNVEV (reference sequence). The CDR3 DNA is TGTGCCAGCAGTTCCCCCGGACGGGGGAATGAAAAACTGTTTTTT. Translating gives CASSSPGRGNEKLFF.

The chain carries TRBV7-2 and TRBJ2-4; 8 bases are a match to TRBD2. The CDR3 totals 18 residues. Losses at the gene ends were 4 bases for V and 0 bases for J; bases not matched to a gene: 11. Germline V lookup: CDR1 SGHTA, CDR2 FQGNSA. The CDR3 DNA sequence: TGTGCCAGCAGCTCCCGGGGGGGAAGCGACCTAGCCAAAAACATTCAGTACTTC. Its protein product is CASSSRGGSDLAKNIQYF.